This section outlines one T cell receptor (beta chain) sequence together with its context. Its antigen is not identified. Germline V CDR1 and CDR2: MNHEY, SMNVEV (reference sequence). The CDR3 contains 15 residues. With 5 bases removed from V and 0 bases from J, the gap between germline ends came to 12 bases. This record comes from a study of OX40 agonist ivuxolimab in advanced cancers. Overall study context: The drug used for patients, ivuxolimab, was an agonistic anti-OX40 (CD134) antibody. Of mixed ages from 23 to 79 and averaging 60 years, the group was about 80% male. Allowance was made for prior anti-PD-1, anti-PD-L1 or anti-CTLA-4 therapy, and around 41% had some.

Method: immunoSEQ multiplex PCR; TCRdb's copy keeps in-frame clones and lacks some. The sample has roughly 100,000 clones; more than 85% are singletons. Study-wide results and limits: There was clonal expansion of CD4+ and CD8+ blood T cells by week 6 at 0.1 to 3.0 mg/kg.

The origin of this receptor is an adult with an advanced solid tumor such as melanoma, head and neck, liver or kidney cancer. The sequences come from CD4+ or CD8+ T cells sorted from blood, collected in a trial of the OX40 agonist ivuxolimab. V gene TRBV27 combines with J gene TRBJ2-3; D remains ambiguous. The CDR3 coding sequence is TGTGCCAGCAGTCCCAACTCCTGGAGCACAGATACGCAGTATTTT. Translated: CASSPNSWSTDTQYF.